Below, one T cell receptor (beta chain) is given with its context. The data are from a study of blood T cell repertoires in COVID-19. Study-level information: PBMCs, B-cell-depleted T cells, or T cells were the source of the cDNA or gDNA that made up the material.

V lost 0 bases to trimming and J lost 4 bases, with 13 bases between them. In germline, CDR1 is SGDLS, CDR2 YYNGEE. The CDR3 sequence is 15 residues long. This study enrolled people aged about 18 to 90 from around 26 US geographic areas. Resolution of symptoms, clearance, or two negative PCRs was present in recovered Cohort 3 donors. Here immunoSEQ multiplex PCR was the method, and the copy in TCRdb shows in-frame clones only, minus some. The data show around 370,000 clones, 88% seen once. This rearrangement joins TRBV9 to TRBJ1-1; tentatively, D is TRBD1 (6 bases). This TCR was sampled from a woman aged 18-29 years who had recovered from COVID-19. The sample was PBMCs or T cells enriched from blood (not recorded which). CDR3 sequence: CASSVAGTPGTEAFF. In DNA form, the CDR3 reads TGTGCCAGCAGCGTAGCTGGGACACCCGGCACTGAAGCTTTCTTT.